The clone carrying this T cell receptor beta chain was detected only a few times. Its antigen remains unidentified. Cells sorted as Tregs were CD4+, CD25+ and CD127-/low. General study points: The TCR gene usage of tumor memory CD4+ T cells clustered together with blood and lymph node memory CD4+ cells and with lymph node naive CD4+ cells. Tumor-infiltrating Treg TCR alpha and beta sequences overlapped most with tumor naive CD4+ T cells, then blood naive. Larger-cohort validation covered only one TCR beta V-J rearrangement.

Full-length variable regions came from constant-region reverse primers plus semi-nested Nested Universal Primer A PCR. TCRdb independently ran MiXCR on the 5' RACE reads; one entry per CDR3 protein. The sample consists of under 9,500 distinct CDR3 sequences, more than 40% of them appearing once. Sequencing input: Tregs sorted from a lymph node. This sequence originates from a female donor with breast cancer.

Here the CDR3 reads CSVPQTNYGYTF. In DNA, the CDR3 is TGCAGTGTACCACAAACTAACTATGGCTACACCTTC. V usage is TRBV20-1 and J usage is TRBJ1-2, with unresolved D. CDR3 length equals 12 residues. With 7 bases removed from V and 0 bases from J, the gap between germline ends came to 9 bases. CDR1 DFQATT and CDR2 SNEGSKA come from the germline V gene (reference sequence).